The present TCR beta chain was sequenced within a study of T cells in tuberculosis. The germline V gene has CDR1 SGHTA and CDR2 FQGNSA. The length of the CDR3 is 16 residues. V trimming: 5 bases; J trimming: 4 bases; junction bases outside the gene matches: 10. Measured with immunoSEQ multiplex PCR; TCRdb has only the in-frame clones, and not every one. Among 30,000 to 35,000 clones listed, about 90% were seen once. The time point here: new active TB diagnosis, blood taken before or within 7 days of starting treatment. The sequence was collected from an adult with tuberculosis. Some clones in this sample may be carry-over from other donors' samples. The V and J genes are TRBV7-2 and TRBJ2-1; 8 bases agree with TRBD1. The source material was PBMCs, sampled at tuberculosis diagnosis. CDR3 in DNA: TGTGCCAGCAGCCCGACAGGGGTAACGATATACAATGAGCAGTTCTTC. It encodes CASSPTGVTIYNEQFF.